The 31 T cell receptor beta chains reported below all come from one sample, sequenced in a study of monozygotic twins with inflammatory bowel disease. No DNA is given; TCRdb re-called the 5' RACE reads and lists each CDR3 protein once. The specimen's table records some 400,000 distinct CDR3 sequences. Material for sequencing was blood. The receptor source for this set is a human donor with ulcerative colitis or Crohn's disease, or a healthy co-twin of an affected twin (not recorded which).

The gene calls are TRBV20-1 and TRBJ1-2; absent DNA, TCRdb's TRBD1 call cannot be checked. This CDR3 region has 14 residues. From germline, CDR1 is DFQATT and CDR2 SNEGSKA (reference sequence). CDR3 residues: CSAGDPTTNYGYTF.

V is TRBV12-3 or TRBV12-4 and J is TRBJ1-1. The CDR3 extends over 14 amino acids. The CDR3 here is CASSLKEGYTEAFF.

The chain employs TRBV7-3 and TRBJ1-1. CDR3 length: 13 amino acids. The germline V gene encodes CDR1 SGHTA and CDR2 FQGTGA. The chain's CDR3 is CASSLTRDSEAFF.

This chain connects TRBV12-3 or TRBV12-4 to TRBJ1-2; TCRdb's D call, TRBD1, is unchecked because there is no DNA. The CDR3 length is 14 residues. The CDR3 is CASSRQGKRNGYTF.

J is TRBJ2-1 and V is TRBV20-1; TCRdb returns TRBD2, unconfirmable since there is no DNA. Germline V gives CDR1 DFQATT, CDR2 SNEGSKA (reference sequence). The CDR3 totals 15 residues. CDR3 in amino acids: CSARDLAGYYNEQFF.

The V call is TRBV29-1, the J call TRBJ2-2; the TCRdb call, TRBD1, lacks DNA for checking. The CDR3 has 13 residues. Germline V gene lookup returns CDR1 SQVTM and CDR2 ANQGSEA. Here the CDR3 reads CSIWTGDTGELFF.

The gene calls are TRBV7-9 and TRBJ2-7; TCRdb returns TRBD1, unconfirmable since there is no DNA. CDR1 is SEHNR, CDR2 FQNEAQ, per germline (reference sequence). The CDR3 runs 12 residues. This CDR3 reads CASSRPEGEQYF.

The J gene is TRBJ1-1, the V gene TRBV10-3; TCRdb names TRBD1, which stays unverified in the absence of DNA. The CDR3 contains 14 residues. The germline V gene has CDR1 ENHRY and CDR2 SYGVKD. The CDR3 loop is CAISESTGGTEAFF.

The chain combines TRBV2 with TRBJ2-2; without DNA, the TCRdb call of TRBD1 cannot be checked. Germline CDR1 is SNHLY and CDR2 is FYNNEI. The CDR3 has 15 amino acids. The CDR3 is CASSGLTGGGGELFF.

The chain employs TRBV20-1 and TRBJ2-5; TCRdb selects TRBD2, and the lack of DNA leaves this call unchecked. CDR3 length: 15 amino acids. Germline V CDR1 and CDR2: DFQATT, SNEGSKA (reference sequence). The CDR3 spells CSARVTSGSVATQYF.

This chain connects TRBV5-1 to TRBJ2-3; TCRdb's D call, TRBD1, is unchecked because there is no DNA. CDR1 is SGHRS, CDR2 YFSETQ, per germline. The CDR3 is 13 residues long. The CDR3 spells CASDEGATDTQYF.

The chain is built from TRBV6-6 and TRBJ2-7; the D call of TRBD1 rests on TCRdb alone, since no DNA is present to check it. The CDR3 is 13 residues long. CDR1 and CDR2 (germline): MNHNY, SVGAGI (reference sequence). The CDR3 loop is CASQRGGGDEQYF.

This sequence joins TRBV7-2 and TRBJ1-5. The CDR3 has 14 residues. CDR1 SGHTA and CDR2 FQGNSA come from the germline V gene. CDR3: CASSTMGSNQPQHF. Full variable domain (remainder filled in from reference TRBV7-2 and TRBJ1-5): GAGVSQSPSNKVTEKGKDVELRCDPISGHTALYWYRQSLGQGLEFLIYFQGNSAPDKSGLPSDRFSAERTGGSVSTLTIQRTQQEDSAVYLCASSTMGSNQPQHFGDGTRLSIL.

The chain couples TRBV11-1 to TRBJ2-5; TCRdb designates TRBD1, a call that cannot be tested without DNA. Germline V lookup: CDR1 SGHAT, CDR2 FQDESV (reference sequence). The CDR3 is 18 amino acids. This chain's CDR3 is CASSFDTRQGGGKETQYF.

The chain joins TRBV12-3 or TRBV12-4 to TRBJ2-1; TCRdb returns TRBD1, unconfirmable since there is no DNA. This CDR3 comprises 14 residues. The CDR3: CASSFGGPNNEQFF.

V is TRBV5-1 and J is TRBJ2-1. Germline values: CDR1 SGHRS, CDR2 YFSETQ. The CDR3 is 14 amino acids. This CDR3 reads CASSLAATLDEQFF.

This rearrangement joins TRBV19 to TRBJ2-1; checking the TCRdb D call of TRBD2 is not possible without DNA. The CDR3 length is 16 residues. Germline V CDR1 and CDR2: LNHDA, SQIVND (reference sequence). The CDR3 reads CASSILAGTSYNEQFF.

CDR3 region: CAWTVGGIEQFF. The chain couples TRBV30 to TRBJ2-1; the TCRdb D gene call, TRBD1, has no DNA to confirm it. CDR1 GTSNPN and CDR2 SVGIG come from the germline V gene (reference sequence). CDR3 length: 12 residues.

The chain employs TRBV6-2 or TRBV6-3 and TRBJ2-7; the TRBD2 assignment by TCRdb is unverifiable without DNA. The CDR3 loop spans 14 amino acids. Germline V lookup: CDR1 MNHEY, CDR2 SVGEGT. The CDR3 sequence: CASRPAAASYEQYF.

The chain has TRBV5-6 and TRBJ2-2; there is no DNA to check the TCRdb D call of TRBD2. CDR1 is SGHDT and CDR2 is YYEEEE in the germline V gene. This CDR3 region has 15 residues. CDR3 residues: CASSSLAANTGELFF.

The chain recombines TRBV29-1 with TRBJ1-2; there is no DNA to check the TCRdb D call of TRBD1. The CDR3 consists of 12 residues. Germline V gives CDR1 SQVTM, CDR2 ANQGSEA. The CDR3: CSDRDRNYGYTF.

The V call is TRBV20-1, the J call TRBJ2-4. This CDR3 contains 14 residues. From germline, CDR1 is DFQATT and CDR2 SNEGSKA (reference sequence). The CDR3 region is CSAAYSLAKNIQYF.

V usage is TRBV5-6 and J usage is TRBJ1-5; TCRdb's assignment of TRBD1 cannot be checked, as there is no DNA. Germline assignment: CDR1 SGHDT and CDR2 YYEEEE. The CDR3 has 15 residues. CDR3 protein: CASSYRGTGNQPQHF.

V is TRBV5-1 and J is TRBJ2-5; TCRdb picks TRBD2, but there is no DNA to check that call. Germline CDR1 SGHRS, CDR2 YFSETQ. CDR3 length: 15 residues. The CDR3 region is CASSPPTSGVETQYF.

The chain carries TRBV7-8 and TRBJ1-5. CDR1 is SGHVS and CDR2 is FQNEAQ in the germline V gene. The CDR3 is 15 residues long. CDR3 in amino acids: CASSPAADSNQPQHF.

The chain links TRBV4-3 to TRBJ2-1; lacking DNA, the TRBD2 call made by TCRdb goes unchecked. Germline lookup yields CDR1 LGHNA and CDR2 YSLEER. CDR3 length: 17 residues. CDR3 sequence: CASSQRASGTPYNEQFF.

This chain links TRBV5-5 with TRBJ2-5; TCRdb designates TRBD1, a call that cannot be tested without DNA. Germline CDR1 SGHKS, CDR2 YYEKEE (reference sequence). There are 17 residues in the CDR3. CDR3 residues: CASSQTTGTGGQETQYF.

The chain joins TRBV20-1 to TRBJ2-3; TCRdb's D call of TRBD2 is untestable without DNA. Germline V gene lookup returns CDR1 DFQATT and CDR2 SNEGSKA (reference sequence). CDR3 length: 12 amino acids. CDR3 sequence: CSAARTSDTQYF.

The chain combines TRBV18 with TRBJ2-1; the TCRdb call, TRBD2, lacks DNA for checking. The CDR3 has 17 amino acids. Germline V CDR1 and CDR2: KGHSH, LQKENI. Here the CDR3 reads CASSPITLAGVVNEQFF.

This chain joins TRBV12-3 or TRBV12-4 and TRBJ2-3. The CDR3 length is 13 residues. The CDR3 is CASSLGTRDTQYF.

V usage is TRBV20-1 and J usage is TRBJ2-4; the TRBD2 assignment by TCRdb is unverifiable without DNA. The CDR3 consists of 15 residues. Germline CDR1 is DFQATT and CDR2 is SNEGSKA (reference sequence). The chain's CDR3 is CSARHSGGTKNIQYF.